The present T cell receptor (beta chain) was sequenced within a study of T cells in localized non-small cell lung cancer. CDR3 length equals 16 residues. V lost 5 bases to trimming and J lost 1 base; unmatched junction nucleotides: 7. Per germline, CDR1 MNHNY and CDR2 SVGAGI (reference sequence). TCRdb's table, derived via immunoSEQ multiplex PCR, lists solely in-frame clones and lacks some. The sample has around 26,000 clones, about 85% seen once. The material sequenced was peripheral blood, taken before any cancer treatment. This clonotype originated in a man aged 40-75 years with stage III squamous cell lung carcinoma. The chain employs TRBV6-6 and TRBJ1-4; TRBD1 agrees at 7 bases. Written as DNA, the CDR3 is TGTGCCAGCAGTCGCACAGGGGCCGGAACTAATGAAAAACTGTTTTTT. It translates to CASSRTGAGTNEKLFF.